These T cell receptor beta chains were read from a single sample in a study of T cells expressing NK-cell markers. TCRdb re-called the 5' RACE reads and catalogs CDR3 proteins one per entry, DNA excluded. This listing includes 130,000 to 150,000 distinct CDR3 sequences. Material: blood T cells: a sorted CD56 or NKG2C T cell subset, CD4+ or CD8+ T cells, or bulk PBMC T cells (not recorded which). The source is a man aged 18 to 30 in good health. CDR3s include the opening cysteine and the closing phenylalanine or tryptophan.

TRBJ2-2 TRBV19 12 CASSGQAGELFF
TRBJ2-7 TRBV7-9 13 CASSSKNSYEQYF
TRBJ1-2 TRBV6-1 14 CASSEAGISYGYTF
TRBJ2-3 TRBV6-5 14 CASSYRESWDTQYF
TRBJ2-7 TRBV28 13 CASNRGALYEQYF
TRBJ2-7 TRBV20-1 15 CSARDLRGRVEEQYF
TRBJ2-1 TRBV7-9 13 CASSLGRLNEQFF
TRBJ2-3 TRBV19 17 CASSTATSGRVADTQYF
TRBJ2-2 TRBV4-2 16 CASSQDWASGAGELFF
TRBJ2-7 TRBV10-3 12 CAISGDSYEQYF
TRBJ1-1 TRBV5-4 14 CASSLGGGDTEAFF
TRBJ2-1 TRBV20-1 12 CSALSPENEQFF
TRBJ2-7 TRBV29-1 12 CSGGLASYEQYF
TRBJ1-2 TRBV7-9 16 CASSLVGGPGFYGYTF
TRBJ2-3 TRBV7-9 17 CASSLNHLPRSTDTQYF